This T cell receptor beta chain was documented in a study of cytomegalovirus exposure and HLA in healthy donors. Study-wide results and caveats: In terms of immune exposure information, only CMV serostatus was available. In a later analysis, TCR beta V- and J-gene trimming was associated with a missense DCLRE1C variant.

CDR3 size: 15 residues. Trimming cost V 4 bases and J 1 base, with 11 bases left between them. CDR1 is MRHNA, CDR2 SNTAGT, per germline. PCR used 60 Vbeta primers and 13 Jbeta primers. Sequenced by immunoSEQ multiplex PCR; TCRdb stores in-frame clones only, minus some. The sample carries 150,000 to 200,000 clones, more than 60% recorded once. This clone was counted only a few times. The target antigen is unknown. The chain combines TRBV6-4 with TRBJ1-3; D call uncertain. The receptor was derived from a male donor in good health and CMV-seronegative. The sample was PBMCs. The chain's CDR3 is CASSGGLDSGNTIYF. The CDR3 DNA reads as TGTGCCAGCAGTGGTGGACTAGATTCTGGAAACACCATATATTTT.